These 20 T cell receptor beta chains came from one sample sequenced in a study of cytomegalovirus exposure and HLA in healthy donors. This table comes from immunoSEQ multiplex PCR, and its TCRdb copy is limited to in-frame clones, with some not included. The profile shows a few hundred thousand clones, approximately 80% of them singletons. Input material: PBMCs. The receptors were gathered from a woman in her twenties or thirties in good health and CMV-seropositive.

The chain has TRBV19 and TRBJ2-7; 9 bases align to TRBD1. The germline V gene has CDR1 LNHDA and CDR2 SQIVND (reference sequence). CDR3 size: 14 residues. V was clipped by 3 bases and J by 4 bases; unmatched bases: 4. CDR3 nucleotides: TGTGCCAGTAGTATTGGGACAGGGAGGTACGAGCAGTACTTC. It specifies CASSIGTGRYEQYF.

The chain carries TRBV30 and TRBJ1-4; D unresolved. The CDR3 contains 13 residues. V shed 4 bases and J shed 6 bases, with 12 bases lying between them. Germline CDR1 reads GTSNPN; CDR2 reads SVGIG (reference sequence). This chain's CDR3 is CAWNPDTYEKLFF. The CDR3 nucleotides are TGTGCCTGGAATCCGGATACCTATGAAAAACTGTTTTTT.

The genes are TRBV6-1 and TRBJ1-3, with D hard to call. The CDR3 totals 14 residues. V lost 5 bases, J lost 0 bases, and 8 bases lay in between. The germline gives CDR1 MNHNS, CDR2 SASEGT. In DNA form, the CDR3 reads TGTGCCAGCAGTCCCCCCCCCTCTGGAAACACCATATATTTT. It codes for CASSPPPSGNTIYF.

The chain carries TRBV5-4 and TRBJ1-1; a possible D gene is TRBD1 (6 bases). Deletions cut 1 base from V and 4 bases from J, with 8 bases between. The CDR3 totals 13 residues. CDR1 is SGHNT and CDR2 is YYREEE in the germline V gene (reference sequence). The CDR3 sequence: CASSLLGGTEAFF. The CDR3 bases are TGTGCCAGCAGCTTGCTAGGGGGCACTGAAGCTTTCTTT.

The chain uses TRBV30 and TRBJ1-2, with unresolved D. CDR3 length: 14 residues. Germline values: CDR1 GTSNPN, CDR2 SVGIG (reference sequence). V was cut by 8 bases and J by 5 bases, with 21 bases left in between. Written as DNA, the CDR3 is TGTGCCATCAAGGCCGCGCAATTTACATATGGCTACACCTTC. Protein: CAIKAAQFTYGYTF. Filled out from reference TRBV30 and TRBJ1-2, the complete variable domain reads SQTIHQWPATLVQPVGSPLSLECTVEGTSNPNLYWYRQAAGRGLQLLFYSVGIGQISSEVPQNLSASRPQDRQFILSSKKLLLSDSGFYLCAIKAAQFTYGYTFGSGTRLTVV.

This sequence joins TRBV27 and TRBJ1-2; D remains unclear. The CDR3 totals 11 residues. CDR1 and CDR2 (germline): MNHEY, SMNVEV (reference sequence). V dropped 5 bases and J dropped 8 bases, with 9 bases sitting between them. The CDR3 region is CASSKGGGYTF. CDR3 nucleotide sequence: TGTGCCAGCAGTAAGGGCGGGGGCTACACCTTC.

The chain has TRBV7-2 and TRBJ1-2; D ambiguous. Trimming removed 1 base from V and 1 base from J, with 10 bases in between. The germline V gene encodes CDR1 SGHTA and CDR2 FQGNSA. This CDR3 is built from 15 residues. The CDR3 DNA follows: TGTGCCAGCAGCTTAGTGGAGAGTCTTAACTATGGCTACACCTTC. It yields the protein CASSLVESLNYGYTF.

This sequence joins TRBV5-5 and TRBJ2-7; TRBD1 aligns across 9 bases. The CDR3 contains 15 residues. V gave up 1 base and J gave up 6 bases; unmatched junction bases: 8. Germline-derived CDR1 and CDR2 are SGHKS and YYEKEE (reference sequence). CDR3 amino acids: CASSLWDRAVSEQYF. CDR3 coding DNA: TGTGCCAGCAGCTTGTGGGACAGGGCTGTTAGCGAGCAGTACTTC.

The CDR3 nucleotides read TGTGCCAGCAGTGGGACAGGGATTAACCACCGTGATGGCTACACCTTC. Encoded protein: CASSGTGINHRDGYTF. The rearrangement links TRBV2 to TRBJ1-2, with 8 bases matching TRBD1. The V segment lost 4 bases and the J segment 6 bases; nucleotides outside the gene matches: 13. CDR3 length equals 16 residues. Germline lookup yields CDR1 SNHLY and CDR2 FYNNEI.

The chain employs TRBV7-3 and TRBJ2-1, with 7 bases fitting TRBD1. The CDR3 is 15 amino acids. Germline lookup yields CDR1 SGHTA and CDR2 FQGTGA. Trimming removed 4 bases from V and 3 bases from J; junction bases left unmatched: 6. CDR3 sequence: CASSYTGDGYNEQFF. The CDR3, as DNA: TGTGCCAGCAGCTATACAGGGGATGGCTACAATGAGCAGTTCTTC.

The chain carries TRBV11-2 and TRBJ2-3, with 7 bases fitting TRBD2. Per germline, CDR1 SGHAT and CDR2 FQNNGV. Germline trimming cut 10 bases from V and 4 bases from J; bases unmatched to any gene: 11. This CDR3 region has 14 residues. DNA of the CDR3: TGTGCCACCGGGGGGTTTCGAGGCGCAGATACGCAGTATTTT. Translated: CATGGFRGADTQYF.

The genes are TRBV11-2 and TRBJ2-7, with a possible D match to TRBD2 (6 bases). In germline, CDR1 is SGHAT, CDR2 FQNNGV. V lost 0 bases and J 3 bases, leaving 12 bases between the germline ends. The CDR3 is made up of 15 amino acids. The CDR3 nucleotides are TGTGCCAGCAGCTTAGAGGCGGGAATGCACTACGAGCAGTACTTC. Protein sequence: CASSLEAGMHYEQYF.

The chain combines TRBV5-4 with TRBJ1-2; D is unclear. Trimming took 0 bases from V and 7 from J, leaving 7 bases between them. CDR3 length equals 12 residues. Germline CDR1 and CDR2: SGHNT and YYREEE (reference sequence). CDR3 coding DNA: TGTGCCAGCAGCTTGGAGGGAAGTGGCTACACCTTC. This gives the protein CASSLEGSGYTF. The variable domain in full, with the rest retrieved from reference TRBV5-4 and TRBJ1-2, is ETGVTQSPTHLIKTRGQQVTLRCSSQSGHNTVSWYQQALGQGPQFIFQYYREEENGRGNFPPRFSGLQFPNYSSELNVNALELDDSALYLCASSLEGSGYTFGSGTRLTVV.

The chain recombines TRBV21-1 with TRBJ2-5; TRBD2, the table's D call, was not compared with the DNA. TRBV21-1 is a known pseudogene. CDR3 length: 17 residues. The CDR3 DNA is TGTGCCAGCAGCAAAGATGGTAGCGGGAGAGGCTGGGAGACCCAGTACTTC. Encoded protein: CASSKDGSGRGWETQYF.

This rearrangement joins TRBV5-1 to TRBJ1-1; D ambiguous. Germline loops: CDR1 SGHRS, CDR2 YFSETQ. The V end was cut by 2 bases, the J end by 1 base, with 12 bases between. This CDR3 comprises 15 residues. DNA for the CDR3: TGCGCCAGCAGCTTAGTCCGGGGTCAGAACACTGAAGCTTTCTTT. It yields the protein CASSLVRGQNTEAFF.

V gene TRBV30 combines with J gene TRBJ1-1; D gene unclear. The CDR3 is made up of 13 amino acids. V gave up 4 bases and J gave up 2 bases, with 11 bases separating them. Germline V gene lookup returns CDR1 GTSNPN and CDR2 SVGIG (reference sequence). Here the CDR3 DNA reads TGTGCCTGGAATGGGGATAGTAACACTGAAGCTTTCTTT. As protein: CAWNGDSNTEAFF.

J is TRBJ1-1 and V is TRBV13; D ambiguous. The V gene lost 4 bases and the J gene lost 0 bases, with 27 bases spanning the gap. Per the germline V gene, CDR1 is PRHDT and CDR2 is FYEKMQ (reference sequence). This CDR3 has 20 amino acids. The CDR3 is CASSSHSGIPAPLMNTEAFF. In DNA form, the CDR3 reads TGTGCCAGCAGCTCCCACTCCGGGATCCCCGCTCCTCTCATGAACACTGAAGCTTTCTTT.

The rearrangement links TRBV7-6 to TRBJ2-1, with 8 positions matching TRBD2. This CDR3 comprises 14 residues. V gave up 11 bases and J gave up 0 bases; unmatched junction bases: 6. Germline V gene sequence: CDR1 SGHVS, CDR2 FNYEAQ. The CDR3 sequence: CASSGGGSYNEQFF. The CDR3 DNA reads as TGTGCCTCTTCCGGGGGGGGCTCCTACAATGAGCAGTTCTTC.

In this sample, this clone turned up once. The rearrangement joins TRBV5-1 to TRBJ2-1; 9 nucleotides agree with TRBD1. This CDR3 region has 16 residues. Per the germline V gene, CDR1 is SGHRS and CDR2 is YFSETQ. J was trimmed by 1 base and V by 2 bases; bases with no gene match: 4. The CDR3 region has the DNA TGCGCCAGCAGCTTACAGGGGGCTAGATCCTACAATGAGCAGTTCTTC. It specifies CASSLQGARSYNEQFF.

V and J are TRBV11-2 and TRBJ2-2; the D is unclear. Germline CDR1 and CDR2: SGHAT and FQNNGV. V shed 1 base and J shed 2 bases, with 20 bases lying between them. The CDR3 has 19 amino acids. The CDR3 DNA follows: TGTGCCAGCAGCTTAGGGTATCTATCCCGCCGCCTAAACACCGGGGAGCTGTTTTTT. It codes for CASSLGYLSRRLNTGELFF.